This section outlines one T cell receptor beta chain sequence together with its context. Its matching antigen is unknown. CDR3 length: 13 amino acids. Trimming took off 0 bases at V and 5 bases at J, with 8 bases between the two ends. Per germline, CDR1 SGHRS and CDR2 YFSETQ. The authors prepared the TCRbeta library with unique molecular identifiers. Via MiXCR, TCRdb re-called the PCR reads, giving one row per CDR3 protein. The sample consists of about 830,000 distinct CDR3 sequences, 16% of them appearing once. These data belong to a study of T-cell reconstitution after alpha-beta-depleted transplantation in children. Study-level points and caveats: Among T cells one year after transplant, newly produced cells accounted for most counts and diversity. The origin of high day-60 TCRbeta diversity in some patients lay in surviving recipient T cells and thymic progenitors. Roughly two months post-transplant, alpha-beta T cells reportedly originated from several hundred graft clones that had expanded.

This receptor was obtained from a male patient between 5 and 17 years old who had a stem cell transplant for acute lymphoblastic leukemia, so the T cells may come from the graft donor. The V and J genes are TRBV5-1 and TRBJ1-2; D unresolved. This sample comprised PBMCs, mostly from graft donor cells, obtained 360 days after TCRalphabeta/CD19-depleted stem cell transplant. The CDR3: CASSLGLFYGYTF. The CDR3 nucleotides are TGCGCCAGCAGCTTGGGACTCTTTTATGGCTACACCTTC.